This is a list of T cell receptor beta chains from one sample in a study of OX40 agonist ivuxolimab in advanced cancers. Assay used: immunoSEQ multiplex PCR; TCRdb lists only in-frame clones, some missing. The repertoire holds tens of thousands of clones, with about 88% as singletons. The sequenced sample was CD4+ or CD8+ T cells sorted from blood, obtained in a trial of the OX40 agonist ivuxolimab. These receptors were obtained from an adult with an advanced solid tumor such as melanoma, head and neck, liver or kidney cancer. Both conserved end residues are part of each CDR3. The order of the fields is clone size, D gene, J gene, V gene, CDR3 DNA, CDR3 protein. A D gene is named only where the DNA matches it firmly. Not every row has a clone size; where given, it reads once, few, many or a size class.

-	-	TRBJ2-3	TRBV7-2	TGTGCCAGCAGCTTAGCTAGCGGCGGCCTAGATACGCAGTATTTT	CASSLASGGLDTQYF
-	TRBD1	TRBJ1-2	TRBV6-1	TGTGCCAGCAGTAAAGACGGGACAGAATATAACTATGGCTACACCTTC	CASSKDGTEYNYGYTF
-	TRBD1	TRBJ1-6	TRBV6-5	TGTGCCAGCACCGGACAGGGGGCCTTCAATTCACCCCTCCACTTT	CASTGQGAFNSPLHF
-	TRBD2	TRBJ2-1	TRBV29-1	TGCAGCGTTGACAAGGGACTAGTAGGTTACAATGAGCAGTTCTTC	CSVDKGLVGYNEQFF
few	TRBD2	TRBJ2-1	TRBV18	TGTGCCAGCTCACGAGGCGGGAGCGACTACAATGAGCAGTTCTTC	CASSRGGSDYNEQFF
medium-sized	TRBD2	TRBJ2-5	TRBV4-1	TGCGCCAGCAGCCCGATGGGACTAGTCCAAGAGACCCAGTACTTC	CASSPMGLVQETQYF
-	TRBD2	TRBJ2-5	TRBV19	TGTGCCAGTAGTAGTAGGGGAAGCGGGGCGGAGACCCAGTACTTC	CASSSRGSGAETQYF
once	TRBD1	TRBJ1-1	TRBV5-6	TGTGCCAGCAGCCTTCGAACAGGGGGCGATCGTATAGCTTTCTTT	CASSLRTGGDRIAFF
-	TRBD2	TRBJ2-1	TRBV19	TGTGCCAGTACTATAGCGGGAAGGGCCGACAATGAGCAGTTCTTC	CASTIAGRADNEQFF
-	-	TRBJ1-2	TRBV19	TGTGCCAGTAGTATAGGATGGGGCCTGGCGGGCTATGGCTACACCTTC	CASSIGWGLAGYGYTF
-	-	TRBJ1-2	TRBV7-9	TGTGCCAGCAGCTTCTCCGGCGGGTATGGCTACACCTTC	CASSFSGGYGYTF
-	TRBD2	TRBJ2-5	TRBV11-3	TGTGCCAGCAGCTTAGGGACTAGCGGGAGTGAGACCCAGTACTTC	CASSLGTSGSETQYF
-	-	TRBJ1-2	TRBV7-9	TGTGCCAGCAGCTTAGTGACGGGAAACTATGGCTACACCTTC	CASSLVTGNYGYTF
-	-	TRBJ1-2	TRBV7-2	TGTGCCAGCAGCTCCGGGACTTGGGCTAACTATGGCTACACCTTC	CASSSGTWANYGYTF
-	-	TRBJ1-2	TRBV30	TGTGCCGGATACGGAGCGCTTGGGGATAAGAATGGCTACACCTTC	CAGYGALGDKNGYTF
-	TRBD2	TRBJ2-4	TRBV9	TGTGCCAGCAGCCCCCGGGGAGCGGGGACGTCAGGAAACATTCAGTACTTC	CASSPRGAGTSGNIQYF
few	-	TRBJ1-1	TRBV30	TGTGCCTGGAGTGTAGGGGAAAGCACTGAAGCTTTCTTT	CAWSVGESTEAFF
few	-	TRBJ1-2	TRBV18	TGTGCCAGCTCATCAACCCAGGGCTATGGCTACACCTTC	CASSSTQGYGYTF
-	-	TRBJ1-1	TRBV5-5	TGTGCCAGCAGCTTGTGGGCAACAGACACTGAAGCTTTCTTT	CASSLWATDTEAFF
-	TRBD2	TRBJ2-4	TRBV9	TGTGCCAGCAGCGTAGGGGCTAGCGGGAGGGCCTCTGGCAAAAACATTCAGTACTTC	CASSVGASGRASGKNIQYF
-	TRBD2	TRBJ2-7	TRBV6-6	TGTGCCACCACTACCGGGGGGGGATTACCCTACGAGCAGTACTTC	CATTTGGGLPYEQYF
-	TRBD1	TRBJ2-7	TRBV5-6	TGTGCCAGCAGCTTTACCGGGACAGGGTCGAACGAGCAGTACTTC	CASSFTGTGSNEQYF
once	TRBD2	TRBJ2-2	TRBV28	TGTGCCAGCAGTTTTCCCGCTAGCGGGGGGAGAAACACCGGGGAGCTGTTTTTT	CASSFPASGGRNTGELFF
-	-	TRBJ2-2	TRBV6-1	TGTGCCAGCAGTGAAGCGCCTTCAAACACCGGGGAGCTGTTTTTT	CASSEAPSNTGELFF
-	-	TRBJ2-3	TRBV13	TGTGCCGGCAGCCCTCCTGCGGGTTGGCCCTCCACAGATACGCAGTATTTT	CAGSPPAGWPSTDTQYF
-	-	TRBJ2-2	TRBV5-4	TGTGCCAGCAGCTTGTGGACTTTGAACACCGGGGAGCTGTTTTTT	CASSLWTLNTGELFF
few	-	TRBJ2-5	TRBV2	TGTGCCAGCAGACCGGGACGGCCCTACCAAGAGACCCAGTACTTC	CASRPGRPYQETQYF
-	-	TRBJ1-6	TRBV9	TGTGCCAGCAGCGTAGACAGGGCTTCACCCCTCCACTTT	CASSVDRASPLHF
-	-	TRBJ1-1	TRBV6-1	TGTGCCAGCAGTGAAGGAGGCGTAGGGGCTTTCTTT	CASSEGGVGAFF
few	-	TRBJ1-2	TRBV6-4	TGTGCCAGCAGTGAAGGGAACTATGGCTACACCTTC	CASSEGNYGYTF
once	TRBD2	TRBJ2-3	TRBV9	TGTGCCAGCAGCGTGTCAAGCGGGAGAACAGATACGCAGTATTTT	CASSVSSGRTDTQYF
-	TRBD1	TRBJ1-1	TRBV9	TGTGCCAGCAGCGGCCGACAGGGGGCGGGGACTGAAGCTTTCTTT	CASSGRQGAGTEAFF
-	-	TRBJ1-5	TRBV10-2	TGCGCCAGCAGTGATTCGGACGGGCCGCCGGGGTCCTATCCCCAGCATTTT	CASSDSDGPPGSYPQHF
-	-	TRBJ2-7	TRBV5-4	TGTGCCAGCAGCCTCGACACCTACGAGCAGTACTTC	CASSLDTYEQYF
-	TRBD1	TRBJ1-3	TRBV30	TGTGCCCGAGGAGGGGGCGGGCGAAACACCATATATTTT	CARGGGGRNTIYF
-	TRBD1	TRBJ2-1	TRBV6-5	TGTGCCAGCAGTTATAAGGGACAGGGGAGGTACAATGAGCAGTTCTTC	CASSYKGQGRYNEQFF
-	-	TRBJ1-6	TRBV14	TGTGCCAGCAGCCACAGGGGTAATTCACCCCTCCACTTT	CASSHRGNSPLHF
-	-	TRBJ2-1	TRBV18	TGTGCCAGCTTCCGGCGGGTGAGCTCCTACAATGAGCAGTTCTTC	CASFRRVSSYNEQFF
-	-	TRBJ2-1	TRBV4-1	TGCGCCAGCAGCCTAGACGCCCGGACCACTGAGCAGTTCTTC	CASSLDARTTEQFF
-	TRBD2	TRBJ2-2	TRBV9	TGTGCCAGCAGCGCCCAAGCGGGGGTTGGCACCGGGGAGCTGTTTTTT	CASSAQAGVGTGELFF
-	-	TRBJ1-1	TRBV5-4	TGTGCCAGCAGGGAGACCCGGGACAAGACTGAAGCTTTCTTT	CASRETRDKTEAFF
-	TRBD1	TRBJ2-7	TRBV19	TGTGCCAGTAGGCCGGGACAGGGGGCGCAGGAGCAGTACTTC	CASRPGQGAQEQYF
-	-	TRBJ2-7	TRBV2	TGTGCCAGCAGTGTTGAGATGTCTGGGTCCTACGAGCAGTACTTC	CASSVEMSGSYEQYF